The following is a TCR beta chain sequence with its context. A multiplex PCR was run with 60 Vbeta primers and 13 Jbeta primers. Sequenced by immunoSEQ multiplex PCR; TCRdb stores in-frame clones only, minus some. In the table there are roughly 93,000 clones, just under 80% of which are singletons. The data belong to a study of cytomegalovirus exposure and HLA in healthy donors. This CDR3 has 16 residues. Trimming left V 2 bases short and J 2 bases short, with 12 bases between. Germline CDR1 MDHEN, CDR2 SYDVKM. The source is a man aged 30 to 39 in good health and CMV-seronegative. The sample taken for sequencing was PBMCs. The chain links TRBV28 to TRBJ1-4, with a tentative D call TRBD1 (6 bases). Here the CDR3 reads CASSLTGHPTNEKLFF. CDR3 nucleotides: TGTGCCAGCAGTTTAACAGGGCACCCTACTAATGAAAAACTGTTTTTT.